The entry below describes one TCR beta chain. Its cognate antigen is unknown. Assay: immunoSEQ multiplex PCR; the TCRdb copy retains only in-frame clones and omits some. The data hold 50,000 to 80,000 clones, with roughly 80% observed a single time. Germline CDR1 SGHVS, CDR2 FQNEAQ. The CDR3 has 14 residues. The germline V and J ends were trimmed by 2 bases and 2 bases, with 10 bases remaining between them. This record belongs to a study of OX40 agonist ivuxolimab in advanced cancers. Notes on the study in general: Dose levels from 0.1 to 3.0 mg/kg saw CD4+ and CD8+ blood T cells expand clonally by week 6.

The J gene is TRBJ2-7, the V gene TRBV7-8; D call uncertain. Sequenced material: CD4+ or CD8+ T cells sorted from blood, taken in a trial of the OX40 agonist ivuxolimab. The TCR comes from an adult with an advanced solid tumor such as melanoma, head and neck, liver or kidney cancer. This chain's CDR3 is CASSLPVPPYEQYF. The CDR3 bases are TGTGCCAGCAGCTTACCGGTGCCTCCCTACGAGCAGTACTTC.